This T cell receptor beta chain stems from a study of T cell changes during pregnancy in multiple sclerosis. Produced via immunoSEQ multiplex PCR; TCRdb's table is partial and in-frame only. The sample yields around 44,000 clones, roughly 88% seen once. Trimming took off 1 base at V and 5 bases at J, with 14 bases between the two ends. The CDR3 spans 15 residues. Per the germline V gene, CDR1 is LGHNA and CDR2 is YSLEER. This TCR derives from a female donor with multiple sclerosis, enrolled in a pregnancy study. Sample: CD8+ T cells from peripheral blood mononuclear cells, taken in the first trimester of pregnancy. The chain has TRBV4-3 and TRBJ1-1; D gene unclear. CDR3 DNA sequence: TGCGCCAGCAGCCAAGGTGCGGGTGGGAGGACTGAAGCTTTCTTT. Its translation is CASSQGAGGRTEAFF.